Listed below are T cell receptor beta chains from one sample, sequenced in a study of PD-1 blockade in classical Hodgkin lymphoma. Here immunoSEQ multiplex PCR was the method, and the copy in TCRdb shows in-frame clones only, minus some. The repertoire consists of approximately 41,000 clones, with about 70% occurring once and the leading ten covering over 3%. The sample consisted of peripheral blood mononuclear cells (PBMCs), taken before the fourth cycle of nivolumab. The receptor set was obtained from a human donor with classical Hodgkin lymphoma. Each CDR3 is given with its conserved first and last residue. Fields, in order: CDR3 protein, V gene, CDR3 length.

CDR3aa: CASSPARGLTYEQYF
v_gene: TRBV25-1
len: 15

CDR3aa: CASRSRGSHYGYTF
v_gene: TRBV11-2
len: 14

CDR3aa: CASSLRAAQETQYF
v_gene: TRBV5-1
len: 14

CDR3aa: CASSSRGGSYGYTF
v_gene: TRBV28
len: 14

CDR3aa: CASTPGVF
v_gene: TRBV11-3
len: 8

CDR3aa: CATSRGGQGDTEAFF
v_gene: TRBV15
len: 15

CDR3aa: CASSEGGYQPQHF
v_gene: TRBV6-1
len: 13

CDR3aa: CASSRRREDTQYF
v_gene: TRBV19
len: 13

CDR3aa: CASSAGRSMETQYF
v_gene: TRBV9
len: 14

CDR3aa: CASSLRQGNTEAFF
v_gene: TRBV7-9
len: 14

CDR3aa: CASSLGRQTQYF
v_gene: TRBV28
len: 12

CDR3aa: CASAGSYGYTF
v_gene: TRBV19
len: 11

CDR3aa: CASSLRRSETQYF
v_gene: TRBV19
len: 13

CDR3aa: CATSSDRGSGNTIYF
v_gene: TRBV15
len: 15

CDR3aa: CATQTDYYNEQFF
v_gene: TRBV28
len: 13

CDR3aa: CASSEAFEQYF
v_gene: TRBV6-1
len: 11

CDR3aa: CASSFAWRVGETQYF
v_gene: TRBV11-2
len: 15

CDR3aa: CASSQERQGLSYGYTF
v_gene: TRBV4-1
len: 16

CDR3aa: CASSVDSGSWTGPSGNTIYF
v_gene: TRBV9
len: 20

CDR3aa: CASRGYGYTF
v_gene: TRBV6-5
len: 10

CDR3aa: CASSYPTEEAFF
v_gene: TRBV7-2
len: 12

CDR3aa: CASSPYGLSGANVLTF
v_gene: TRBV28
len: 16

CDR3aa: CASSFGTASYNEQFF
v_gene: TRBV5-8
len: 15

CDR3aa: CAISESGTQYF
v_gene: TRBV10-3
len: 11

CDR3aa: CASRTGLQPQHF
v_gene: TRBV19
len: 12

CDR3aa: CASSNLAEGEQFF
v_gene: TRBV7-2
len: 13

CDR3aa: CSVLTGHLNYGYTF
v_gene: TRBV29-1
len: 14

CDR3aa: CASYSVSAYEQYF
v_gene: TRBV28
len: 13

CDR3aa: CASSSSNTQYF
v_gene: TRBV5-8
len: 11

CDR3aa: CASSLTLQSDTQYF
v_gene: TRBV7-9
len: 14

CDR3aa: CAWSGFIGQETQYF
v_gene: TRBV30
len: 14

CDR3aa: CASSPDRVETQYF
v_gene: TRBV5-1
len: 13

CDR3aa: CASSYSGNYGYTF
v_gene: TRBV28
len: 13

CDR3aa: CASSLGEGSYNEQFF
v_gene: TRBV5-1
len: 15

CDR3aa: CASSSTGQPQHF
v_gene: TRBV28
len: 12

CDR3aa: CAWSFLTTNEKLFF
v_gene: TRBV30
len: 14

CDR3aa: CASRRGLVIDTQYF
v_gene: TRBV6-5
len: 14

CDR3aa: CASLSGGGREKLFF
v_gene: TRBV2
len: 14

CDR3aa: CASSPPAVYEQYF
v_gene: TRBV18
len: 13

CDR3aa: CAWSAGQGYEQYF
v_gene: TRBV30
len: 13

CDR3aa: CASSPPGTSAYEQYF
v_gene: TRBV5-4
len: 15

CDR3aa: CASSFRTPGQGHEQYF
v_gene: TRBV5-4
len: 16

CDR3aa: CSAHGRTEAFF
v_gene: TRBV20-1
len: 11

CDR3aa: CASSQGRDVTGELFF
v_gene: TRBV4-3
len: 15

CDR3aa: CASSFDRDSNQPQHF
v_gene: TRBV28
len: 15

CDR3aa: CASSWVSGRATAGELFF
v_gene: TRBV5-1
len: 17

CDR3aa: CASSDGAGANVLTF
v_gene: TRBV6-4
len: 14

CDR3aa: CASRPDGQGNSPLHF
v_gene: TRBV28
len: 15

CDR3aa: CASSLEGGTNTGELFF
v_gene: TRBV7-2
len: 16

CDR3aa: CASSLGSYNEQFF
v_gene: TRBV7-2
len: 13

CDR3aa: CASSPLGDAGINSNQPQHF
v_gene: TRBV28
len: 19

CDR3aa: CASRTGTVNYEQYF
v_gene: TRBV6-5
len: 14

CDR3aa: CASSEYGSPLHF
v_gene: TRBV25-1
len: 12

CDR3aa: CASSPLGLAGVETQYF
v_gene: TRBV14
len: 16

CDR3aa: CASSQDQTSGGNEQFF
v_gene: TRBV4-2
len: 16